The 14 T cell receptor beta chains listed next were all sequenced from one sample in a study of CD8+CD57+ T cells in acquired aplastic anemia. CDR3 and TCR beta VDJ profiling relied on genomic DNA as the template. One entry per CDR3 protein, called by TCRdb with MiXCR from the reads. The sample lists 150,000 to 200,000 distinct CDR3 sequences, over 60% occurring once. Material: sorted CD4+, CD8+, or CD8+CD57+ T cells (not recorded which) from PBMCs. These receptors were obtained from a human donor with severe aplastic anemia or a healthy control (not recorded which).

V and J are TRBV5-1 and TRBJ2-5, with 7 bases aligning to TRBD1. Germline trimming cut 7 bases from V and 1 base from J; bases unmatched to any gene: 4. The germline V gene encodes CDR1 SGHRS and CDR2 YFSETQ. The CDR3 loop spans 13 amino acids. CDR3 region: CASGQGVQETQYF. The CDR3 DNA reads TGCGCCAGCGGCCAGGGGGTCCAAGAGACCCAGTACTTC.

The chain combines TRBV9 with TRBJ2-7; 10 bases align to TRBD2. The CDR3 runs to 16 residues. J was trimmed by 3 bases and V by 0 bases; bases with no gene match: 6. CDR1 and CDR2 from the germline V gene are SGDLS and YYNGEE. The CDR3 is CASSVDLAGDRYEQYF. For the CDR3, the DNA is TGTGCCAGCAGCGTAGATCTAGCGGGAGACCGCTACGAGCAGTACTTC.

This clonotype was seen just once. The V call is TRBV20-1, the J call TRBJ2-7; 8 positions agree with TRBD1. The germline CDR1 and CDR2 sequences are DFQATT and SNEGSKA (reference sequence). The V gene end was trimmed by 5 bases and the J gene end by 3 bases; junction bases not matched to a gene: 9. This CDR3 region has 14 residues. The chain's CDR3 is CSAAWDRNSYEQYF. DNA of the CDR3: TGCAGTGCTGCCTGGGACAGGAATAGCTACGAGCAGTACTTC.

Concerning this clonotype itself: It may be a read error: a sequence one base away is much more abundant. The rearrangement uses TRBV4-1 and TRBJ2-2; no firm D call. V lost 2 bases and J lost 6, with 1 base in between. The CDR3 loop spans 11 amino acids. Germline V CDR1 and CDR2: MGHRA, YSYEKL. CDR3 residues: CASSQSGELFF. The CDR3 DNA reads as TGCGCCAGCAGCCAATCCGGGGAGCTGTTTTTT.

CDR3 sequence (DNA): TGTGCCAGCAGCTTAGCCACGGGACAGCAGGAAGCTTTCTTT. As protein: CASSLATGQQEAFF. This rearrangement joins TRBV7-9 to TRBJ1-1; 7 nucleotides line up with TRBD1. Germline trimming cut 0 bases from V and 8 bases from J; bases unmatched to any gene: 6. The germline CDR1 and CDR2 sequences are SEHNR and FQNEAQ (reference sequence). The CDR3 runs to 14 residues.

This chain connects TRBV2 to TRBJ2-7, with 13 bases fitting TRBD2. Germline CDR1 SNHLY, CDR2 FYNNEI. The junction had 6 bases not matched to a gene; V was cut back by 7 bases and J by 6 bases. This CDR3 contains 14 residues. This chain's CDR3 is CASTGLAGVFEQYF. The CDR3 region has the DNA TGTGCCAGCACCGGACTAGCGGGAGTCTTCGAGCAGTACTTC.

This chain connects TRBV20-1 to TRBJ1-2, with D possibly being TRBD1 (5 bases). The CDR3 is 12 amino acids. V lost 6 bases and J lost 4, with 12 bases in between. CDR1 is DFQATT, CDR2 SNEGSKA, per germline (reference sequence). The CDR3, as DNA: TGCAGTGCAGGGGAGTCCGTCTATGGCTACACCTTC. This sequence encodes CSAGESVYGYTF.

The chain combines TRBV2 with TRBJ2-5; D is uncertain. V lost 8 bases, J lost 2 bases, and 12 bases lay in between. The CDR3 is 13 residues long. CDR1 is SNHLY, CDR2 FYNNEI, per germline. CDR3 amino acids: CASWGSQQETQYF. In DNA, the CDR3 is TGTGCCAGCTGGGGATCACAACAAGAGACCCAGTACTTC. Filled out from reference TRBV2 and TRBJ2-5, the complete variable domain reads EPEVTQTPSHQVTQMGQEVILRCVPISNHLYFYWYRQILGQKVEFLVSFYNNEISEKSEIFDDQFSVERPDGSNFTLKIRSTKLEDSAMYFCASWGSQQETQYFGPGTRLLVL.

Only a few counts were recorded for this clonotype. This likely comes from a read error, as the CDR3 has no conserved phenylalanine or tryptophan at its end. This chain links TRBV5-6 with TRBJ2-7; D possibly corresponds to TRBD1 (6 bases). CDR3 size: 15 residues. V was trimmed by 5 bases and J by 2 bases, leaving 17 bases between them. CDR1 and CDR2 (germline): SGHDT, YYEEEE. The CDR3: CASRLWTEVPYEQYL. CDR3 in DNA: TGTGCCAGCAGATTGTGGACAGAGGTCCCCTACGAGCAGTACCTC.

This chain connects TRBV20-1 to TRBJ1-1; perhaps TRBD1 as D (5 bases). V was trimmed by 5 bases and J by 1 base, leaving 11 bases between them. This CDR3 is 13 amino acids long. Germline V gives CDR1 DFQATT, CDR2 SNEGSKA (reference sequence). The CDR3 DNA is TGCAGTGCTGCGGGACTGACGAACACTGAAGCTTTCTTT. It codes for CSAAGLTNTEAFF.

The chain links TRBV11-3 to TRBJ1-5; D not certain. Looked up from germline, CDR1 is SGHNT and CDR2 is YENEEA. This CDR3 has 13 residues. Trimming pared 5 bases from V and 2 bases from J, leaving 7 bases between. The CDR3 coding sequence is TGTGCCAGCAGCCCCCAGCGCAATCAGCCCCAGCATTTT. As protein: CASSPQRNQPQHF.

The J gene is TRBJ2-7, the V gene TRBV29-1; no firm D call. The CDR3 has 9 residues. Germline-derived CDR1 and CDR2 are SQVTM and ANQGSEA. The V and J ends lost 8 bases and 2 bases respectively, with 4 bases between them. In DNA form, the CDR3 reads TGCAGCAATGCCTACGAGCAGTACTTC. Its protein product is CSNAYEQYF.

This clonotype has ten or more counts. This chain uses TRBV27 with TRBJ2-1, with 7 bases matching TRBD1. V dropped 7 bases and J dropped 6; count of bases not matched to a gene: 9. Germline-derived CDR1 and CDR2 are MNHEY and SMNVEV (reference sequence). The CDR3 runs 14 residues. The CDR3 protein is CASTAGTATNEQFF. DNA for the CDR3: TGTGCCAGCACCGCCGGGACAGCCACCAATGAGCAGTTCTTC.

The chain recombines TRBV5-4 with TRBJ2-7; TRBD1 matches at 9 bases. V trimming: 2 bases; J trimming: 4 bases; junction bases outside the gene matches: 7. From germline, CDR1 is SGHNT and CDR2 YYREEE (reference sequence). The CDR3 spans 15 residues. The CDR3 bases are TGTGCCAGCAGCTTAGGGACAGGGAACGCGTACGAGCAGTACTTC. As protein: CASSLGTGNAYEQYF.